The 5 T cell receptor beta chains given below trace back to one sample, sequenced in a study of blood T cell repertoires in COVID-19. TCRdb's copy holds only in-frame clones and misses some; the assay was immunoSEQ multiplex PCR. Altogether fewer than 300,000 clones are present, 80% to 95% being singletons, with the ten largest covering roughly 1.1%. Sequencing was performed on PBMCs or T cells enriched from blood (not recorded which). The receptor set was obtained from a woman aged 25 to 39 who had recovered from COVID-19.

The V gene is TRBV18, the J gene TRBJ1-3; D is perhaps TRBD1 (6 bases). V dropped 5 bases and J dropped 0 bases, with 14 bases sitting between them. The length of the CDR3 is 16 residues. Germline V gene lookup returns CDR1 KGHSH and CDR2 LQKENI. The CDR3, as DNA: TGTGCCAGCTCAGAGACCAGGGGAATCTCTGGAAACACCATATATTTT. Protein: CASSETRGISGNTIYF. Looking up the rest from reference TRBV18 and TRBJ1-3 gives the full variable domain: NAGVMQNPRHLVRRRGQEARLRCSPMKGHSHVYWYRQLPEEGLKFMVYLQKENIIDESGMPKERFSAEFPKEGPSILRIQQVVRGDSAAYFCASSETRGISGNTIYFGEGSWLTVV.

The gene calls are TRBV6-5 and TRBJ2-7; 8 nucleotides line up with TRBD1. Losses at the gene ends were 2 bases for V and 3 bases for J; bases not matched to a gene: 6. CDR3 length: 15 residues. Germline CDR1 reads MNHEY; CDR2 reads SVGAGI. CDR3 nucleotide sequence: TGTGCCAGCAGTTACGAATACAGGGGGAGCTACGAGCAGTACTTC. Translating gives CASSYEYRGSYEQYF.

The chain links TRBV24-1 to TRBJ2-1; possible D gene TRBD2, 5 bases. The CDR3 extends over 16 amino acids. CDR1 and CDR2 from the germline V gene are KGHDR and SFDVKD. V lost 4 bases to trimming and J lost 0 bases, with 12 bases between them. CDR3 loop: CATSEADGISYNEQFF. As DNA, the CDR3 is TGTGCCACCAGTGAAGCGGACGGGATCTCCTACAATGAGCAGTTCTTC.

The rearrangement links TRBV6-4 to TRBJ1-1; D is perhaps TRBD1 (6 bases). Trimming cost V 7 bases and J 7 bases, with 16 bases left between them. Germline CDR1 is MRHNA and CDR2 is SNTAGT. The CDR3 totals 13 residues. CDR3 region: CASKTGILIEAFF. The DNA for the CDR3 is TGTGCCAGCAAAACAGGGATCCTTATTGAAGCTTTCTTT.

The chain uses TRBV2 and TRBJ2-7; TRBD2 is a possible D gene (5 bases). The V gene lost 6 bases and the J gene lost 0 bases, with 6 bases spanning the gap. CDR3 size: 12 residues. The germline gives CDR1 SNHLY, CDR2 FYNNEI. In DNA form, the CDR3 reads TGTGCCAGCAGCGGGGTCTCCTACGAGCAGTACTTC. This gives the protein CASSGVSYEQYF.